This is a list of T cell receptor beta chains from one sample in a study of spatial heterogeneity in lung cancer. TCRdb used MiXCR to reprocess the 5' RACE reads, holding one entry per CDR3 protein. The profile shows more than 85,000 distinct CDR3 sequences, 7.5% to 10% of them singletons. This material consisted of PBMCs, taken at surgery. All receptors derive from a male donor with early-stage non-small cell lung cancer. CDR3s include the opening cysteine and the closing phenylalanine or tryptophan. Each record gives: CDR3 DNA, CDR3 protein, D gene, V gene, clone size, J gene. A D gene is named only where the DNA matches it firmly. Clone size appears in some rows only: once, few, many, or a class for an expanded clone.

DNA: TGTGCCAGCAGCCCTCGACAGGGAAGCGAGCAGTACTTC; CDR3: CASSPRQGSEQYF; D: TRBD1; V: TRBV13; size: many; J: TRBJ2-7
DNA: TGCAGTGCTAGGACAGGGGGCGTCACCGGGGAGCTGTTTTTT; CDR3: CSARTGGVTGELFF; D: TRBD1; V: TRBV20-1; size: few; J: TRBJ2-2
DNA: TGTGCCAGCAGCGTAGCAGGACTAGCGGTTAACACCGGGGAGCTGTTTTTT; CDR3: CASSVAGLAVNTGELFF; D: TRBD2; V: TRBV9; size: many; J: TRBJ2-2
DNA: TGTGCCAGCAGCCAAGAGAGCAGGGCGGGCTACACCTTC; CDR3: CASSQESRAGYTF; D: NA; V: TRBV3-1; size: many; J: TRBJ1-2
DNA: TGTGCCAGCAGCTTCCCCGGACTAGCGGGAGGTACTTACAATGAGCAGTTCTTC; CDR3: CASSFPGLAGGTYNEQFF; D: TRBD2; V: TRBV11-2; size: few; J: TRBJ2-1
DNA: TGCGCCAGCAGTGAGTCGCAGGGTATCGCTGAAGCTTTCTTT; CDR3: CASSESQGIAEAFF; D: NA; V: TRBV10-1; size: many; J: TRBJ1-1
DNA: TGTGCCAGCAACGACCCTAATTCTGGGGCCAACGTCCTGACTTTC; CDR3: CASNDPNSGANVLTF; D: NA; V: TRBV2; size: many; J: TRBJ2-6
DNA: TGTGCCAGCAGCACTAGCGGGGGGGCCGAGACCCAGTACTTC; CDR3: CASSTSGGAETQYF; D: TRBD2; V: TRBV12-3/TRBV12-4; size: NA; J: TRBJ2-5
DNA: TGTGCCATCGGACTGACTAGCGGCGAGCAGTTCTTC; CDR3: CAIGLTSGEQFF; D: TRBD2; V: TRBV10-3; size: few; J: TRBJ2-1
DNA: TGTGCCAGCAGTGAGACAGGGAGAGAGACCCAGTACTTC; CDR3: CASSETGRETQYF; D: TRBD1; V: TRBV25-1; size: NA; J: TRBJ2-5
DNA: TGTGCCAGCAGTCCACCGACAGGGAACACCTATGGCTACACCTTC; CDR3: CASSPPTGNTYGYTF; D: TRBD1; V: TRBV28; size: many; J: TRBJ1-2